This TCR beta chain stems from a study of blood T cell repertoires in COVID-19. In the study overall: The study drew acute and convalescent COVID-19 samples from the United States, Italy and Spain. In each case, the material was cDNA or gDNA derived from T cells, B-cell-depleted T cells, or PBMCs.

In the study's own analysis: By means of reference gene primer amplification, nucleated cell counts were estimated. Here immunoSEQ multiplex PCR was the method, and the copy in TCRdb shows in-frame clones only, minus some. V and J calls and clone size are those listed in that table; D and trimming were worked out from the DNA. Among around 100,000 clones listed, less than 95% were seen once. Sequenced: peripheral blood. This sequence was found in a human donor with active COVID-19. The donor label of this sample is uncertain.

In DNA, the CDR3 is TGTGCCAGCAGTTATGCGGGGGGCGTTGGTTACGAGCAGTACTTC. Translation: CASSYAGGVGYEQYF. The J gene is TRBJ2-7, the V gene TRBV6-2 or TRBV6-3, with 8 positions matching TRBD2. J lost 4 bases, V lost 3 bases, and 8 bases had no gene match. The germline CDR1 and CDR2 sequences are MNHEY and SVGEGT. The length of the CDR3 is 15 residues.